The clone carrying this T cell receptor (beta chain) was observed once. Its cognate antigen is unknown. This record belongs to a study of shared clonotypes between healthy human individuals. CDR3 length: 18 amino acids. Trimming pared 3 bases from V and 1 base from J, leaving 20 bases between. Looked up from germline, CDR1 is MNHEY and CDR2 is SMNVEV (reference sequence). CD45RO+ cells and CCR7-negative CD45RA+ TemRA cells were combined as CD8 memory. Across several immunoSEQ plates, the genomic DNA of each subset was split evenly. This table comes from immunoSEQ multiplex PCR, and its TCRdb copy is limited to in-frame clones, with some not included. Of a few hundred thousand clones in the sample, more than 75% were seen once. Overall study findings and caveats: Sharing of clonotypes among donors was expected to vary with sequencing depth. Generally, naive subsets (rather than memory subsets) showed larger estimated richness.

J is TRBJ2-3 and V is TRBV27; a weak D match, TRBD1 (6 bases). The source is a man younger than 30 in good health. Sample: memory CD8+ T cells sorted from blood. Subset described: CD45RO+ cells pooled with CCR7-negative TemRA cells. Here the CDR3 reads CASSFLTRQVRGTDTQYF. The CDR3, as DNA: TGTGCCAGCAGTTTCTTAACTAGACAGGTGCGTGGCACAGATACGCAGTATTTT.